Listed below are T cell receptor beta chains from one sample, sequenced in a study of T cell repertoires in cytomegalovirus infection. TCRdb called the reads again in MiXCR, with one record for every CDR3 protein. The data contain around 240,000 distinct CDR3 sequences, under 25% of them seen just once; the ten biggest clones take up about 18%. Sequencing used CD8+ T cells from PBMCs. These TCRs come from a human donor in good health (CMV status not recorded). Some clones in this sample may be carry-over from other donors' samples. The CDR3 runs from the conserved cysteine through the conserved F or W. A D gene is named only where the DNA matches it firmly. For some rows the clone size is stated as once, few or many, or as a class when expanded; others skip it.

v_gene	abundance	j_gene	d_gene	CDR3aa	CDR3nt
TRBV25-1	few	TRBJ1-5	.	CASLAGILYSNQPQHF	TGTGCCAGCTTGGCCGGGATCCTCTATAGCAATCAGCCCCAGCATTTT
TRBV12-3/TRBV12-4	once	TRBJ2-1	.	CASTPSGFYNEQFF	TGTGCCAGCACTCCCTCGGGGTTCTACAATGAGCAGTTCTTC
TRBV4-1	many	TRBJ2-1	TRBD2	CASSQDGGGGRGYNEQFF	TGCGCCAGCAGCCAAGATGGAGGCGGGGGACGAGGCTACAATGAGCAGTTCTTC
TRBV15	.	TRBJ2-3	TRBD2	CATSNPGLAGDTDTQYF	TGTGCCACCAGCAATCCGGGACTAGCGGGGGACACAGATACGCAGTATTTT
TRBV2	.	TRBJ1-2	TRBD1	CASPGTAYGYTF	TGTGCCAGCCCTGGGACAGCCTATGGCTACACCTTC
TRBV2	.	TRBJ1-4	.	CASSEEGDPADNEKLFF	TGTGCCAGCAGTGAGGAGGGAGACCCGGCGGATAATGAAAAACTGTTTTTT
TRBV2	few	TRBJ2-6	.	CASSETGSSGANVLTF	TGTGCCAGCAGTGAAACAGGGAGCTCTGGGGCCAACGTCCTGACTTTC
TRBV25-1	.	TRBJ1-1	.	CASSHGPGAAWDMNTEAFF	TGTGCCAGCAGTCATGGGCCAGGGGCTGCATGGGACATGAACACTGAAGCTTTCTTT
TRBV2	.	TRBJ2-1	TRBD2	CASSEEGSGGTDEQFF	TGTGCCAGCAGTGAGGAGGGGAGCGGGGGGACAGATGAGCAGTTCTTC
TRBV29-1	few	TRBJ2-1	.	CSVAGAGLRPNEQFF	TGCAGCGTAGCAGGGGCGGGACTCCGCCCCAATGAGCAGTTCTTC
TRBV7-9	.	TRBJ2-7	TRBD2	CASSQRGAPYEQYF	TGTGCCAGCAGCCAGCGGGGGGCCCCCTACGAGCAGTACTTC
TRBV28	many	TRBJ2-5	.	CASSTGTLTQYF	TGTGCCAGCAGCACCGGGACCCTGACCCAGTACTTC
TRBV6-6	.	TRBJ1-2	TRBD1	CASSRGGQVNYGYTF	TGTGCCAGCAGCCGAGGCGGACAGGTTAACTATGGCTACACCTTC
TRBV7-6	once	TRBJ1-4	TRBD1	CASSLPAQGATNEKLFF	TGTGCCAGCAGCTTACCAGCACAGGGGGCAACTAATGAAAAACTGTTTTTT
TRBV25-1	.	TRBJ2-1	.	CASSESGTVNYNEQFF	TGTGCCAGCAGTGAGTCCGGGACGGTGAACTACAATGAGCAGTTCTTC
TRBV2	.	TRBJ2-3	TRBD2	CASSEAGLAGGPGSTDTQYF	TGTGCCAGCAGTGAAGCGGGACTAGCGGGGGGTCCCGGGAGCACAGATACGCAGTATTTT
TRBV18	.	TRBJ2-5	TRBD1	CASSPYRGQETQYF	TGTGCCAGCTCACCATACAGGGGGCAAGAGACCCAGTACTTC
TRBV3-1	few	TRBJ2-3	TRBD2	CASSPSWGGGTDTQYF	TGTGCCAGCAGTCCCAGTTGGGGGGGGGGCACAGATACGCAGTATTTT
TRBV29-1	many	TRBJ1-2	.	CSVSQGAYGYTF	TGCAGCGTTTCCCAAGGAGCCTATGGCTACACCTTC
TRBV9	few	TRBJ1-1	TRBD1	CASSDTPGQGLTEAFF	TGTGCCAGCAGCGATACTCCGGGACAGGGACTAACTGAAGCTTTCTTT
TRBV20-1	once	TRBJ1-2	.	CSARDPPLVGYTF	TGCAGTGCTAGAGACCCTCCCCTTGTGGGCTACACCTTC
TRBV12-3/TRBV12-4	many	TRBJ2-7	.	CASSFVRWNEQYF	TGTGCCAGCAGTTTTGTCCGATGGAACGAGCAGTACTTC
TRBV28	few	TRBJ1-4	.	CASRGEKLFF	TGTGCCAGCAGGGGCGAAAAACTGTTTTTT
TRBV27	.	TRBJ2-3	.	CASSRGRGSTDTQYF	TGTGCCAGCAGCCGTGGAAGGGGAAGCACAGATACGCAGTATTTT
TRBV10-3	.	TRBJ2-3	.	CAISAHLGLTDTQYF	TGTGCCATCAGTGCCCACCTAGGCCTCACAGATACGCAGTATTTT
TRBV27	many	TRBJ1-1	.	CASSYNSNTEAFF	TGTGCCAGCAGTTACAACAGCAACACTGAAGCTTTCTTT
TRBV7-8	many	TRBJ2-2	.	CASSLWGQGSNTGELFF	TGTGCCAGCAGCTTATGGGGTCAGGGGTCGAACACCGGGGAGCTGTTTTTT
TRBV14	many	TRBJ1-1	.	CASSQVSLGTEAFF	TGTGCCAGCAGCCAAGTTTCCCTGGGCACTGAAGCTTTCTTT
TRBV19	many	TRBJ2-1	TRBD1	CASSANRDSGNEQFF	TGTGCCAGTAGTGCCAACCGGGACAGCGGCAATGAGCAGTTCTTC
TRBV12-3/TRBV12-4	few	TRBJ2-5	TRBD1	CASTYGTGAQETQYF	TGTGCCAGCACCTATGGGACAGGGGCCCAAGAGACCCAGTACTTC
TRBV4-1	.	TRBJ1-5	.	CASSHGANQPQHF	TGCGCCAGCAGCCACGGGGCCAATCAGCCCCAGCATTTT
TRBV28	.	TRBJ2-1	.	CASCLGRYNEQFF	TGTGCCAGCTGCTTGGGGCGGTACAATGAGCAGTTCTTC
TRBV7-9	.	TRBJ1-2	.	CASSSPGDYGYTF	TGTGCCAGCAGCTCGCCAGGGGACTATGGCTACACCTTC
TRBV27	many	TRBJ2-5	.	CASSLTARYQETQYF	TGTGCCAGCAGTTTGACCGCCAGATACCAAGAGACCCAGTACTTC
TRBV30	few	TRBJ1-1	.	CAWSGSEGNTEAFF	TGTGCCTGGAGTGGATCGGAGGGAAACACTGAAGCTTTCTTT
TRBV25-1	many	TRBJ1-1	.	CASSRDGNTEAFF	TGTGCCAGCTCGAGGGACGGTAACACTGAAGCTTTCTTT
TRBV28	.	TRBJ1-1	.	CASSFGQTGGTEAFF	TGTGCCAGCAGTTTCGGACAGACCGGTGGGACTGAAGCTTTCTTT
TRBV5-4	.	TRBJ2-5	TRBD2	CASSLGGLAGGLETQYF	TGTGCCAGCAGCTTGGGTGGACTAGCGGGGGGGCTAGAGACCCAGTACTTC
TRBV7-2	few	TRBJ2-7	.	CASSYTRPEQYF	TGTGCCAGCAGCTACACACGGCCCGAGCAGTACTTC
TRBV3-1	.	TRBJ2-7	.	CASTLTVNPYEQYF	TGTGCCAGCACCCTAACAGTCAATCCCTACGAGCAGTACTTC
TRBV7-3	few	TRBJ2-7	TRBD1	CASSLRGSGQYYEQYF	TGTGCCAGCAGCTTAAGGGGCTCGGGACAGTACTACGAGCAGTACTTC
TRBV27	.	TRBJ2-7	TRBD1	CAVSGGNEQYF	TGTGCCGTTTCAGGGGGTAACGAGCAGTACTTC
TRBV29-1	.	TRBJ2-7	.	CSVEESGYEQYF	TGCAGCGTTGAAGAAAGTGGATACGAGCAGTACTTC
TRBV12-5	many	TRBJ2-3	.	CASGLGGFGDTQYF	TGTGCTAGTGGTCTGGGGGGATTCGGAGATACGCAGTATTTT
TRBV6-2/TRBV6-3	many	TRBJ2-7	.	CASSPPLTGSYEQYF	TGTGCCAGCAGCCCACCATTGACAGGCTCCTACGAGCAGTACTTC
TRBV7-9	many	TRBJ2-3	.	CASSLDGWADTQYF	TGTGCCAGCAGCTTAGACGGATGGGCAGATACGCAGTATTTT
TRBV7-6	many	TRBJ1-1	.	CASSLGRAHTEAFF	TGTGCCAGCAGCTTAGGCAGGGCGCACACTGAAGCTTTCTTT
TRBV7-2	many	TRBJ1-4	.	CASSDGLTNEKLFF	TGTGCCAGCAGCGACGGACTCACTAATGAAAAACTGTTTTTT
TRBV28	few	TRBJ2-7	.	CASSLLGQASSYEQYF	TGTGCCAGCAGTTTATTAGGGCAGGCCAGCTCCTACGAGCAGTACTTC
TRBV20-1	many	TRBJ2-1	TRBD2	CSALSGVSSYNEQFF	TGCAGTGCGCTGAGCGGGGTGAGCTCCTACAATGAGCAGTTCTTC
TRBV7-8	many	TRBJ1-6	.	CASSLDSLGSYNSPLHF	TGTGCCAGCAGCCTAGACAGTCTAGGCTCCTATAATTCACCCCTCCACTTT
TRBV25-1	.	TRBJ1-1	.	CASSPVGTANTEAFF	TGTGCCAGCAGTCCGGTCGGGACGGCGAACACTGAAGCTTTCTTT
TRBV6-6	.	TRBJ1-1	.	CASSLQGNSEAFF	TGTGCCAGCAGTTTACAGGGAAACTCTGAAGCTTTCTTT
TRBV4-1	many	TRBJ2-1	TRBD2	CASSQVGSGLAYNEQFF	TGCGCCAGCAGCCAGGTCGGGTCGGGACTAGCCTACAATGAGCAGTTCTTC
TRBV6-5	many	TRBJ2-3	.	CASSEAGTEFTDTQYF	TGTGCCAGCAGCGAGGCCGGGACGGAATTCACAGATACGCAGTATTTT
TRBV7-2	medium-sized	TRBJ2-2	.	CASSQLGELFF	TGTGCCAGCAGCCAACTTGGGGAGCTGTTTTTT
TRBV19	few	TRBJ1-1	.	CASSIGRPSNTEAFF	TGTGCCAGTAGTATAGGTCGCCCATCGAACACTGAAGCTTTCTTT
TRBV9	few	TRBJ1-2	TRBD1	CASSVAQGAFGYTF	TGTGCCAGCAGCGTAGCGCAGGGGGCCTTTGGCTACACCTTC